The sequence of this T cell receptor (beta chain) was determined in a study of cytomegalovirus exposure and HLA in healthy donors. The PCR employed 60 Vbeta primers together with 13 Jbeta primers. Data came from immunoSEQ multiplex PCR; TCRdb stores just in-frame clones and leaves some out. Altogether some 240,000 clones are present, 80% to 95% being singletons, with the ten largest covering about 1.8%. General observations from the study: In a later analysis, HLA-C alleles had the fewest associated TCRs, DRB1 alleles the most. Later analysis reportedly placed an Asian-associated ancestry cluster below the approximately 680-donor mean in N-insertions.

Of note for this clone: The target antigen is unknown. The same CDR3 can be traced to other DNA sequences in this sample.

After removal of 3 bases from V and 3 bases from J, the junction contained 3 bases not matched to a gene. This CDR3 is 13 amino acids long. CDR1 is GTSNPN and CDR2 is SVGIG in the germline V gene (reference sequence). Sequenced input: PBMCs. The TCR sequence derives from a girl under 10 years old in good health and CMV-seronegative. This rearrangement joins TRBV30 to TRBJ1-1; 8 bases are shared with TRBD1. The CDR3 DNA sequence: TGTGCCTGGAGCGTGACAGGGGACACTGAAGCTTTCTTT. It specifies CAWSVTGDTEAFF.